Listed below are T cell receptor beta chains from one sample, sequenced in a study of blood T cell repertoires in COVID-19. Only in-frame clones appear in the TCRdb table, and some are missing; sequencing was by immunoSEQ multiplex PCR. The sample has 50,000 to 70,000 clones, approximately 88% seen once; the top ten hold roughly a sixth. Sequenced input: peripheral blood. Receptor source: a man aged 65-85 years with active COVID-19. Each CDR3 is given with its conserved first and last residue. The D gene is left open where the match is weak. Size values are once, few and many counts, or a class for expanded clones, and some rows have none.

D gene	clone size	V gene	J gene	CDR3 DNA	CDR3 protein
TRBD2	.	TRBV7-2	TRBJ2-7	TGTGCCAGCAGCTTAGAAGGGACTAGCGGGAGGGTCGAGCAGTACTTC	CASSLEGTSGRVEQYF
.	.	TRBV6-5	TRBJ1-2	TGTGCCAGCAGTTACAACCAGGGCATGGGCTACACCTTC	CASSYNQGMGYTF
TRBD2	.	TRBV20-1	TRBJ2-7	TGCAGTGCTAGTTCCATCATGAGCGGGAGCGGCTACGAGCAGTACTTC	CSASSIMSGSGYEQYF
TRBD1	.	TRBV6-6	TRBJ1-5	TGTGCCAGCAGCAGACTGACAGGGGTCGGGAATCAGCCCCAGCATTTT	CASSRLTGVGNQPQHF
TRBD1	.	TRBV19	TRBJ1-4	TGTGCCAGTAGTATTGGTCAGGGACAGGGCCCAGGAAAACTGTTTTTT	CASSIGQGQGPGKLFF
.	few	TRBV5-4	TRBJ1-3	TGTGCCAGCAGCTTGAGGACTCCCTCTGGAAACACCATATATTTT	CASSLRTPSGNTIYF
.	.	TRBV6-2/TRBV6-3	TRBJ2-4	TGTGCCAGCAGTTACTCCGTGGCAGATCTAGCCAAAAACATTCAGTACTTC	CASSYSVADLAKNIQYF
TRBD2	.	TRBV27	TRBJ2-7	TGTGCCAGCAGTACCCCTAGCGGGAGTGTCTACGAGCAGTACTTC	CASSTPSGSVYEQYF
TRBD2	once	TRBV30	TRBJ2-3	TGTGCCGCCAACCTAAAACGGACTAGCGGTTACACAGATACGCAGTATTTT	CAANLKRTSGYTDTQYF
.	.	TRBV4-3	TRBJ1-1	TGCGCCAGCAGCCAAGAGGAGGCCCTTGAAGCTTTCTTT	CASSQEEALEAFF
.	.	TRBV7-2	TRBJ2-2	TGTGCCAGCAGCTTAGGGCTAGCAAGAACCGGGGAGCTGTTTTTT	CASSLGLARTGELFF
TRBD1	.	TRBV27	TRBJ2-2	TGTGCCAGCAGATCCCAGCAGGGGGCGACCGGGGAGCTGTTTTTT	CASRSQQGATGELFF
.	.	TRBV9	TRBJ2-3	TGTGCCAGCAGCTCCAACACAGATACGCAGTATTTT	CASSSNTDTQYF
.	.	TRBV11-2	TRBJ1-4	TGTGCCAGCAGCCTACCAGGGGCGTCTGAAAAACTGTTTTTT	CASSLPGASEKLFF
.	.	TRBV6-5	TRBJ1-4	TGTGCCAGCACAGGCGCCAATGAAAAACTGTTTTTT	CASTGANEKLFF
.	.	TRBV29-1	TRBJ1-1	TGCAGCGTCGTGGGGCAGTCGAACACTGAAGCTTTCTTT	CSVVGQSNTEAFF
.	.	TRBV5-1	TRBJ2-5	TGCGCCAGCAACAATCAGGGAGGAGAGACCCAGTACTTC	CASNNQGGETQYF
.	once	TRBV12-3/TRBV12-4	TRBJ2-5	TGTGCCAGCAGCACGAACAGGCAAGAGACCCAGTACTTC	CASSTNRQETQYF
.	.	TRBV30	TRBJ1-6	TGTGCCTGGAGTGGGGGGCGGCAGAATTCACCCCTCCACTTT	CAWSGGRQNSPLHF
TRBD1	.	TRBV6-5	TRBJ2-1	TGTGCCACGAGGGGCGTCGGGACAGGATACAATGAGCAGTTCTTC	CATRGVGTGYNEQFF
TRBD1	.	TRBV27	TRBJ1-4	TGTGCCAGCGGATGGGACAGCTCGGCGGAAAAACTGTTTTTT	CASGWDSSAEKLFF
.	.	TRBV4-3	TRBJ2-7	TGCGCCAGCAGCCACCCACTCCTGGACGAGCAGTACTTC	CASSHPLLDEQYF
TRBD1	.	TRBV24-1	TRBJ2-5	TGTGCCACCAGTGACACAGGGGGCAGCCAAGAGACCCAGTACTTC	CATSDTGGSQETQYF
TRBD2	.	TRBV5-8	TRBJ2-1	TGTGCCAGCAGCTCGTTGACTAGCGGGAGAACACATGAGCAGTTCTTC	CASSSLTSGRTHEQFF
TRBD1	.	TRBV12-5	TRBJ1-6	TGTGCTAGCTTACAGGGGGGCGGCTATAATTCACCCCTCCACTTT	CASLQGGGYNSPLHF
.	.	TRBV11-2	TRBJ2-3	TGTGCCAGCAGCTTAGCCGCGGATACGCAGTATTTT	CASSLAADTQYF
TRBD1	.	TRBV19	TRBJ1-2	TGTGCCAGTAGTATCCCGGGGACAGGGCCTTATGGCTACACCTTC	CASSIPGTGPYGYTF
TRBD1	.	TRBV7-2	TRBJ2-7	TGTGCCAGCAGTAGAGGGACAGGGGCCTACGAGCAGTACTTC	CASSRGTGAYEQYF
.	.	TRBV3-1/TRBV3-2	TRBJ2-1	TGTGCCAGCAGCCACGGGACTCTGGGGGTTTATGAGCAGTTCTTC	CASSHGTLGVYEQFF
.	.	TRBV27	TRBJ2-3	TGTGCCAGCAGTTTATCCCCAATCCACAGGACAGTTTACACAGATACGCAGTATTTT	CASSLSPIHRTVYTDTQYF
.	.	TRBV2	TRBJ2-1	TGTGCCAGCACGACCGACAGGAACGCCAACAATGAGCAGTTCTTC	CASTTDRNANNEQFF
.	once	TRBV7-2	TRBJ2-5	TGTGCCAGCAGCTTCTACAGGGAAGAGACCCAGTACTTC	CASSFYREETQYF
TRBD2	.	TRBV16	TRBJ2-2	TGTGCCAGCAGCCAAGGTGTACTAGCGGGGAACACCGGGGAGCTGTTTTTT	CASSQGVLAGNTGELFF
.	.	TRBV11-2	TRBJ1-1	TGTGCCAGCAGCTTAAGCAGGGACACTGAAGCTTTCTTT	CASSLSRDTEAFF
.	.	TRBV6-2/TRBV6-3	TRBJ1-1	TGTGCCAGCAGTTTAAACAGGGCGAACACTGAAGCTTTCTTT	CASSLNRANTEAFF